These T cell receptor beta chains were read from a single sample in a study of cytomegalovirus exposure and HLA in healthy donors. Sequencing used immunoSEQ multiplex PCR; TCRdb keeps in-frame clones, though not all of them. This sample contains about 160,000 clones. The sequenced sample consisted of PBMCs. The receptors shown here come from a man aged 30-40 years in good health and CMV-seronegative. CDR3s include the opening cysteine and the closing phenylalanine or tryptophan. Fields, in order: V gene, J gene, D gene, CDR3 protein, CDR3 DNA. A D gene is named only where the DNA matches it firmly.

>TRBV9|TRBJ1-4|.
CASSALGGEKLFF
TGTGCCAGCAGCGCCCTCGGGGGAGAAAAACTGTTTTTT
>TRBV10-1|TRBJ2-7|TRBD1
CASSPGQLYEQYF
TGCGCCAGCAGCCCGGGACAGCTCTACGAGCAGTACTTC
>TRBV5-4|TRBJ1-3|.
CASSPTGGLTGNTIYF
TGTGCCAGCAGCCCCACGGGGGGGTTAACTGGAAACACCATATATTTT
>TRBV7-8|TRBJ2-5|.
CASSLGDLETQYF
TGTGCCAGCAGCTTGGGCGACCTAGAGACCCAGTACTTC
>TRBV11-2|TRBJ2-1|.
CASRLARGLEQFF
TGTGCCAGCAGGTTAGCTAGGGGATTGGAGCAGTTCTTC
>TRBV5-1|TRBJ2-3|TRBD2
CASRAGTSGSYPQYF
TGCGCCAGCAGAGCCGGGACTAGCGGGAGTTATCCGCAGTATTTT
>TRBV11-1|TRBJ2-7|.
CASSSTAYEQYF
TGTGCCAGCAGCTCCACAGCCTACGAGCAGTACTTC
>TRBV2|TRBJ1-1|.
CASSDLSSTEAFF
TGTGCCAGCAGTGATTTGAGTAGCACTGAAGCTTTCTTT
>TRBV5-4|TRBJ1-1|.
CASSLVGVNTEAFF
TGTGCCAGCAGCTTGGTAGGAGTGAACACTGAAGCTTTCTTT
>TRBV7-3|TRBJ2-1|.
CASSSGLSYNEQFF
TGTGCCAGCAGTTCAGGGCTCTCCTACAATGAGCAGTTCTTC
>TRBV5-4|TRBJ2-1|TRBD1
CASSGGGTGVYNEQFF
TGTGCCAGCAGCGGGGGGGGGACAGGGGTATACAATGAGCAGTTCTTC
>TRBV6-1|TRBJ2-1|.
CASLDRYDEQFF
TGTGCCAGCCTCGACAGGTACGATGAGCAGTTCTTC
>TRBV5-1|TRBJ1-2|.
CASSPGTVGGYGYTF
TGCGCCAGCAGCCCGGGGACCGTCGGGGGCTATGGCTACACCTTC
>TRBV28|TRBJ1-3|TRBD1
CASSSTGQRGNTIYF
TGTGCCAGCAGTTCCACGGGACAGAGAGGAAACACCATATATTTT
>TRBV27|TRBJ1-1|.
CASRGRGSNTEAFF
TGTGCCAGCAGGGGGAGAGGATCGAACACTGAAGCTTTCTTT
>TRBV19|TRBJ2-1|TRBD2
CASRPYETSGGDNEQFF
TGTGCCAGTAGACCCTACGAAACTAGCGGAGGCGACAATGAGCAGTTCTTC
>TRBV6-5|TRBJ2-4|TRBD1
CASSYSNAGTGNIQYF
TGTGCCAGCAGTTACTCGAACGCCGGGACAGGGAACATTCAGTACTTC
>TRBV27|TRBJ2-3|.
CASSLIGTMRTDTQYF
TGTGCCAGCAGTTTAATAGGGACAATGAGGACAGATACGCAGTATTTT
>TRBV15|TRBJ2-6|.
CATSREIGGGANVLTF
TGTGCCACCAGCAGGGAGATAGGCGGGGGGGCCAACGTCCTGACTTTC
>TRBV7-8|TRBJ2-1|.
CASSLVATYNEQFF
TGTGCCAGCAGCTTAGTAGCGACCTACAATGAGCAGTTCTTC
>TRBV7-9|TRBJ1-2|TRBD1
CASSPSGDRGQVVYGYTF
TGTGCCAGCAGTCCTTCAGGGGACAGGGGGCAGGTTGTCTATGGCTACACCTTC
>TRBV5-1|TRBJ2-1|.
CASSSGDSYNEQFF
TGCGCCAGCAGCTCGGGAGACTCCTACAATGAGCAGTTCTTC
>TRBV5-1|TRBJ2-7|.
CASSGGGGPTYEQYF
TGCGCCAGCAGCGGAGGGGGGGGACCTACCTACGAGCAGTACTTC
>TRBV28|TRBJ2-7|.
CASSLSETYEQYF
TGTGCCAGCAGTTTATCGGAGACCTACGAGCAGTACTTC
>TRBV7-6|TRBJ2-1|TRBD2
CASSLVVGASGRAGHNEQFF
TGTGCCAGCAGCTTAGTGGTAGGGGCTAGCGGGAGGGCCGGCCACAATGAGCAGTTCTTC
>TRBV5-1|TRBJ2-1|TRBD1
CASSGQGTYNEQFF
TGCGCCAGCAGCGGACAGGGTACCTACAATGAGCAGTTCTTC
>TRBV25-1|TRBJ1-5|.
CASSTRFNQPQHF
TGTGCCAGCAGTACCAGATTCAATCAGCCCCAGCATTTT
>TRBV19|TRBJ1-1|.
CASSIDQSGVRLAFF
TGTGCCAGTAGTATAGATCAATCAGGGGTTAGGTTGGCTTTCTTT
>TRBV5-4|TRBJ2-3|.
CASSLERASTDTQYF
TGTGCCAGCAGCTTGGAGAGGGCAAGCACAGATACGCAGTATTTT